The sequence of this T cell receptor beta chain was determined in a study of blood T cell repertoires in COVID-19. Study in general: Researchers got acute and convalescent COVID-19 samples from the United States, Italy and Spain. PBMCs, B-cell-depleted T cells, or T cells were the source of the cDNA or gDNA that made up the material.

As handled by the study authors: From reference gene primer amplification, estimates of nucleated cell counts were derived. Method: immunoSEQ multiplex PCR; TCRdb's copy keeps in-frame clones and lacks some. V and J calls and clone size are as listed in that table; D and trimming were resolved from the DNA. Of some 240,000 clones listed, approximately 89% were seen once; the top ten hold 3.5% to 5.5%. In germline, CDR1 is LNHDA, CDR2 SQIVND (reference sequence). V was pared by 6 bases and J by 9 bases, with 21 bases between. The length of the CDR3 is 15 residues. The chain links TRBV19 to TRBJ1-5, with D maybe TRBD1 (6 bases). The sequenced sample was peripheral blood. This receptor was identified in a woman in her forties who had recovered from COVID-19. CDR3 sequence reads: CASSRTGMGIWPQHF. DNA for the CDR3: TGTGCCAGTAGCCGTACAGGGATGGGGATATGGCCCCAGCATTTT.